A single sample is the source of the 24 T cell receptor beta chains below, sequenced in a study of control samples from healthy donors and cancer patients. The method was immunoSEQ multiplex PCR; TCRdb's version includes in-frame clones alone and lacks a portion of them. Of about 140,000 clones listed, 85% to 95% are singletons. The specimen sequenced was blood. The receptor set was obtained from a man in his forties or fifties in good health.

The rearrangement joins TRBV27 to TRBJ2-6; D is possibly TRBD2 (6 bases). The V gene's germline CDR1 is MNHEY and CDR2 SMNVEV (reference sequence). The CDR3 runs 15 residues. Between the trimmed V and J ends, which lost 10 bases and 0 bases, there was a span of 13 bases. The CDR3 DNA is TGTGCCACCAGGAGGGGCGGCTCTGGGGCCAACGTCCTGACTTTC. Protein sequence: CATRRGGSGANVLTF.

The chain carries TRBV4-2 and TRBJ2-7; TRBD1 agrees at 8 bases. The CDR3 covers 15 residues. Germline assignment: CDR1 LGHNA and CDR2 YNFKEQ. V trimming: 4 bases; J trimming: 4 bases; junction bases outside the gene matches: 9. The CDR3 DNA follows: TGTGCCAGCAGCCCCCGGGCGCAGGGGGCGTACGAGCAGTACTTC. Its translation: CASSPRAQGAYEQYF.

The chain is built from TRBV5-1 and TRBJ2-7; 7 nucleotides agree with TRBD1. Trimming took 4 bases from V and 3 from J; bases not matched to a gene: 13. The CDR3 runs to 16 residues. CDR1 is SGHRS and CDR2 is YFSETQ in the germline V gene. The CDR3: CASSIDSGTVVYEQYF. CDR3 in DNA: TGCGCCAGCAGCATAGACTCCGGGACAGTCGTCTACGAGCAGTACTTC.

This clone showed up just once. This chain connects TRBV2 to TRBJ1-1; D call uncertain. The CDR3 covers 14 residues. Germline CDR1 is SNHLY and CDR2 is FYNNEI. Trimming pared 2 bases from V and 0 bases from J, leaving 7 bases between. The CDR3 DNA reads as TGTGCCAGCAGTGAATATCGGCTGAACACTGAAGCTTTCTTT. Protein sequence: CASSEYRLNTEAFF.

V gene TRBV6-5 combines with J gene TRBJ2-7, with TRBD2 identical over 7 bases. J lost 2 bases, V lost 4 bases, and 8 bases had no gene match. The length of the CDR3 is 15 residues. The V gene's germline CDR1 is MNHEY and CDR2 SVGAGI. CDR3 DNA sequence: TGTGCCAGCAGTTTCGGCGGGGGAGATACCTACGAGCAGTACTTC. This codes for CASSFGGGDTYEQYF.

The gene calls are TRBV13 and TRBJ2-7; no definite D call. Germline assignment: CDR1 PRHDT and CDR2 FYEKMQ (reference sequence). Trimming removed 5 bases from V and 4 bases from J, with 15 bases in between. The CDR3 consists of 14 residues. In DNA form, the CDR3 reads TGTGCCAGCAGCCCCGGCACACCTCAATACGAGCAGTACTTC. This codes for CASSPGTPQYEQYF.

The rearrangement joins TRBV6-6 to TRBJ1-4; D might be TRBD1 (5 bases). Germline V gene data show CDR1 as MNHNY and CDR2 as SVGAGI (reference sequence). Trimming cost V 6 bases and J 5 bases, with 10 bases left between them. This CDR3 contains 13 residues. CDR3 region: CASRTGENEKLFF. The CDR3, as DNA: TGTGCCAGCAGAACGGGGGAGAATGAAAAACTGTTTTTT.

For the CDR3, the DNA is TGTGCCACCAGCCCTAGACCCGGACAGGGGTTTGACAATGAGCAGTTCTTC. Encoded protein: CATSPRPGQGFDNEQFF. The chain uses TRBV15 and TRBJ2-1; 9 bases are a match to TRBD1. V gave up 5 bases and J gave up 5 bases; unmatched junction bases: 13. Germline V gene sequence: CDR1 LNHNV, CDR2 YYDKDF (reference sequence). The CDR3 is made up of 17 amino acids.

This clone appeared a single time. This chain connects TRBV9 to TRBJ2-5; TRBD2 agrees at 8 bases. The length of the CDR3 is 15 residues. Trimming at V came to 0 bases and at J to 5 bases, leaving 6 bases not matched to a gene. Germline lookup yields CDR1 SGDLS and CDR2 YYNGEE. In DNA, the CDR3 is TGTGCCAGCAGCGTAGCGGGAGGGCCTGAGGAGACCCAGTACTTC. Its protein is CASSVAGGPEETQYF.

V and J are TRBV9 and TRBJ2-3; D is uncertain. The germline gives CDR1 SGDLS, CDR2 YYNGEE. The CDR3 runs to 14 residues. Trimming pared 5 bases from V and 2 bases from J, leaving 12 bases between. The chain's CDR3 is CASRDNNNTDTQYF. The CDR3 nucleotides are TGTGCCAGCAGAGACAACAATAACACAGATACGCAGTATTTT.

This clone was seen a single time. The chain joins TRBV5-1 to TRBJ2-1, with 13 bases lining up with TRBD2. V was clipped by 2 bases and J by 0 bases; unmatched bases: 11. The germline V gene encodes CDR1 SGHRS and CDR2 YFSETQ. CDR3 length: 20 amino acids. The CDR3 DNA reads TGCGCCAGCAGCTTTTACCCCGGGACTAGCGGGATAGGCTCCTACAATGAGCAGTTCTTC. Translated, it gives CASSFYPGTSGIGSYNEQFF.

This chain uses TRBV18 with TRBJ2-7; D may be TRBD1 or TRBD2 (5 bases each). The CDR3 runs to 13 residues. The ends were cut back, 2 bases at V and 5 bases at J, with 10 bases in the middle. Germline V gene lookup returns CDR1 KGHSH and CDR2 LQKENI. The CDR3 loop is CASSPVKGHEQYF. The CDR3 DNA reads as TGTGCCAGCTCACCAGTTAAGGGACACGAGCAGTACTTC.

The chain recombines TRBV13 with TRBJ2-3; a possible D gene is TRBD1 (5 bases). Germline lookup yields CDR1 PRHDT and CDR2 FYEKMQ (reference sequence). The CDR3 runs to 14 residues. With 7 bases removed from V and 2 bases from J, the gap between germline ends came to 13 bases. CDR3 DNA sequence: TGTGCCAGCAACAACCGACAGACCACAGATACGCAGTATTTT. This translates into CASNNRQTTDTQYF.

The CDR3 loop is CASSRDLGTEAFF. CDR3 sequence (DNA): TGTGCCAGCAGTCGGGACCTGGGCACTGAAGCTTTCTTT. The chain combines TRBV6-5 with TRBJ1-1; D is possibly TRBD1 (5 bases). Deletions cut 5 bases from V and 4 bases from J, with 11 bases between. The V gene's germline CDR1 is MNHEY and CDR2 SVGAGI. The CDR3 has 13 residues.

Here the CDR3 reads CASTDRPNEKLFF. The CDR3 DNA is TGCGCCAGTACGGACAGGCCTAATGAAAAACTGTTTTTT. This rearrangement joins TRBV10-2 to TRBJ1-4; 7 bases align to TRBD1. Germline V gene sequence: CDR1 WSHSY, CDR2 SAAADI. After removal of 9 bases from V and 3 bases from J, the junction contained 4 bases not matched to a gene. The CDR3 runs 13 residues.

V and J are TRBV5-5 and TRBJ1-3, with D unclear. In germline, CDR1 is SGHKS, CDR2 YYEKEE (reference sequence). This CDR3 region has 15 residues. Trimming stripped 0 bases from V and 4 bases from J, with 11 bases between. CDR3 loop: CASSLAAGLGNTIYF. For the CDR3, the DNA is TGTGCCAGCAGCTTGGCGGCAGGCCTCGGAAACACCATATATTTT.

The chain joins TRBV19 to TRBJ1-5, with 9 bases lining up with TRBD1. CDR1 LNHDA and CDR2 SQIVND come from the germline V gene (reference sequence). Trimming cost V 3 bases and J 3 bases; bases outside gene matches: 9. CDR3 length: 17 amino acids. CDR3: CASSIRRQGGSNQPQHF. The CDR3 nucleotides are TGTGCCAGTAGTATTCGTCGACAGGGGGGATCCAATCAGCCCCAGCATTTT.

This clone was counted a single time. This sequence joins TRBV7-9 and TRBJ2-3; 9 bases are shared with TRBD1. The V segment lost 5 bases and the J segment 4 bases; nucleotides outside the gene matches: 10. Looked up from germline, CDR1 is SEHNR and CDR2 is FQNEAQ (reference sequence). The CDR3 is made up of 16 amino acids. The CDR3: CASSPGQGEPSDTQYF. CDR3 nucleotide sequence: TGTGCCAGCAGCCCGGGACAGGGCGAGCCCTCAGATACGCAGTATTTT.

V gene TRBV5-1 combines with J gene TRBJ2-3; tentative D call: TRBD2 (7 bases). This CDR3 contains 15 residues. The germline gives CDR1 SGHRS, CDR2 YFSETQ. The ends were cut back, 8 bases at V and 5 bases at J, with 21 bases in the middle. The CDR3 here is CASSIIRGAEDTQYF. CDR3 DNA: TGCGCCAGTTCCATAATCCGGGGGGCGGAAGATACGCAGTATTTT. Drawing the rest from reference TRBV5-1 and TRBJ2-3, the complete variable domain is KAGVTQTPRYLIKTRGQQVTLSCSPISGHRSVSWYQQTPGQGLQFLFEYFSETQRNKGNFPGRFSGRQFSNSRSEMNVSTLELGDSALYLCASSIIRGAEDTQYFGPGTRLTVL.

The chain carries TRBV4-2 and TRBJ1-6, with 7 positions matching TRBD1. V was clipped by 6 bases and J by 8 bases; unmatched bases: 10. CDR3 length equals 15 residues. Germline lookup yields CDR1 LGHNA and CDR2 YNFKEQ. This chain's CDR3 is CASRDRTGAYSPLHF. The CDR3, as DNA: TGTGCCAGCAGAGACCGGACAGGAGCCTATTCACCCCTCCACTTT.

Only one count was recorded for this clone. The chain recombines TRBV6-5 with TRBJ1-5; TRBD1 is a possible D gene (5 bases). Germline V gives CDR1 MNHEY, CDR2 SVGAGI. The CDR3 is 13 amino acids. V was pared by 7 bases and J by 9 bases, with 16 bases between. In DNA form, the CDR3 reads TGTGCCAGCACAGGGCCCCATGGGGGGCCCCAGCATTTT. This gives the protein CASTGPHGGPQHF.

CDR3 sequence (DNA): TGTGCCAGCAGCTTAGTGGGACAGGGACCCGAGACCCAGTACTTC. Translated, it gives CASSLVGQGPETQYF. V usage is TRBV11-2 and J usage is TRBJ2-5; 9 nucleotides align to TRBD1. The CDR3 is 15 amino acids. Germline values: CDR1 SGHAT, CDR2 FQNNGV. Trimming removed 1 base from V and 5 bases from J; junction bases left unmatched: 5. Combining the CDR3 with reference TRBV11-2 and TRBJ2-5 gives the whole variable domain EAGVAQSPRYKIIEKRQSVAFWCNPISGHATLYWYQQILGQGPKLLIQFQNNGVVDDSQLPKDRFSAERLKGVDSTLKIQPAKLEDSAVYLCASSLVGQGPETQYFGPGTRLLVL.

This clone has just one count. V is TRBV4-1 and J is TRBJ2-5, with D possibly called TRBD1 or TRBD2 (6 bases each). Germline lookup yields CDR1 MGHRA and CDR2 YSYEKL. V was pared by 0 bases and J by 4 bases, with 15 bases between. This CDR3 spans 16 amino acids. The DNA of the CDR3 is TGCGCCAGCAGCCAAGAAAGGGGGAGGCGGGGAGAGACCCAGTACTTC. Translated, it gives CASSQERGRRGETQYF.

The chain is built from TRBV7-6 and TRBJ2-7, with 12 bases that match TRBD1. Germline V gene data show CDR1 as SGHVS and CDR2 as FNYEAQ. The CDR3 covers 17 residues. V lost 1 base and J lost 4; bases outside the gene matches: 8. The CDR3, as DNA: TGTGCCAGCAGCTTAGGAGTCGGGACAGGGGGCGCGTACGAGCAGTACTTC. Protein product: CASSLGVGTGGAYEQYF. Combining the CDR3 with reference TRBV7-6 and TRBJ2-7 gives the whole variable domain GAGVSQSPRYKVTKRGQDVALRCDPISGHVSLYWYRQALGQGPEFLTYFNYEAQQDKSGLPNDRFSAERPEGSISTLTIQRTEQRDSAMYRCASSLGVGTGGAYEQYFGPGTRLTVT.